What follows describes a single T cell receptor (beta chain). The data belong to a study of sequential checkpoint blockade in melanoma. Treatment described: randomized to nivolumab then ipilimumab (arm A) or the reverse (arm B). Generated by immunoSEQ multiplex PCR, the TCRdb table keeps only in-frame clones and is missing some. The table records 20,000 to 25,000 clones, around 80% of them present only once. The CDR3 sequence is 14 residues long. V was trimmed by 5 bases and J by 3 bases, leaving 14 bases between them. Looked up from germline, CDR1 is MNHEY and CDR2 is SVGAGI. The V call is TRBV6-5, the J call TRBJ2-7, with a tentative D call TRBD2 (5 bases). The input for sequencing was CD8+ T cells sorted from blood (inferred from file names), taken from a patient given nivolumab and ipilimumab in sequence. The sequence was collected from a human donor with melanoma. Here the CDR3 DNA reads TGTGCCAGCAGTGATAATCGGAGGATCTACGAGCAGTACTTC. Its translation is CASSDNRRIYEQYF.